Detailed here is one T cell receptor beta chain. V gave up 7 bases and J gave up 7 bases, with 11 bases separating them. Per the germline V gene, CDR1 is WSHSY and CDR2 is SAAADI. The CDR3 is made up of 13 amino acids. Clones were sequenced by immunoSEQ multiplex PCR, and TCRdb holds only the in-frame ones, with some missing. The repertoire has hundreds of thousands of clones, around four fifths of them found once; the top ten carry under 3%. The record originates from a study of blood T cell repertoires in COVID-19. The source material was peripheral blood. The origin of this receptor is a woman aged 65 to 85 with active or convalescent COVID-19. The gene calls are TRBV10-2 and TRBJ1-6; TRBD1 is a possible D gene (5 bases). The CDR3 loop is CASMTVRNSPLHF. As DNA, the CDR3 is TGCGCCAGCATGACAGTAAGGAATTCACCCCTCCACTTT.